The T cell receptor (beta chain) under discussion was sequenced for a study of CD8 T cells in Susac syndrome. The study sequenced TCR beta in blood CD8+ and CD4+ T cells. Stable or active relapsing-remitting multiple sclerosis, untreated and meeting revised McDonald criteria, defined the controls. RNA was extracted with the RNeasy kit, and a quantity of roughly 0.45 to 1 ug was reverse transcribed using random hexamers. Via MiXCR, TCRdb re-called the immunoSEQ multiplex PCR reads, giving one row per CDR3 protein. The table records tens of thousands of distinct CDR3 sequences, over 85% of them present only once. Germline assignment: CDR1 MNHEY and CDR2 SMNVEV (reference sequence). J lost 5 bases, V lost 8 bases, and 15 bases had no gene match. This CDR3 comprises 17 residues.

The specimen sequenced was CD8+ T cells from PBMCs. The TCR originated in a human donor with multiple sclerosis. V is TRBV27 and J is TRBJ2-5; 12 bases align to TRBD1. CDR3 DNA sequence: TGTGCCAGCCATTTAGATGGGACAGGGGGCGGGAGGGAGACCCAGTACTTC. As protein: CASHLDGTGGGRETQYF.